This TCR beta chain appears in the sequencing data of a study of blood T cell repertoires in COVID-19. Original processing methods: Amplification with reference gene primers provided the estimates of nucleated cell counts. TCRdb's copy holds only in-frame clones and misses some; the assay was immunoSEQ multiplex PCR. Clone size and the V and J calls come from that table; the DNA yielded D and trimming. The sample has 150,000 to 200,000 clones, approximately 90% seen once. The V end was cut by 2 bases, the J end by 5 bases, with 12 bases between. Germline V CDR1 and CDR2: MNHEY, SVGEGT. CDR3 length: 15 amino acids.

This chain uses TRBV6-2 or TRBV6-3 with TRBJ1-4, with a possible D match to TRBD1 (6 bases). Sequencing input: peripheral blood. The receptor's source is a woman in her late teens or twenties who had recovered from COVID-19. The CDR3 DNA sequence: TGTGCCAGCAGTTACCGAGGCAGGGGAAATGAAAAACTGTTTTTT. It codes for CASSYRGRGNEKLFF.